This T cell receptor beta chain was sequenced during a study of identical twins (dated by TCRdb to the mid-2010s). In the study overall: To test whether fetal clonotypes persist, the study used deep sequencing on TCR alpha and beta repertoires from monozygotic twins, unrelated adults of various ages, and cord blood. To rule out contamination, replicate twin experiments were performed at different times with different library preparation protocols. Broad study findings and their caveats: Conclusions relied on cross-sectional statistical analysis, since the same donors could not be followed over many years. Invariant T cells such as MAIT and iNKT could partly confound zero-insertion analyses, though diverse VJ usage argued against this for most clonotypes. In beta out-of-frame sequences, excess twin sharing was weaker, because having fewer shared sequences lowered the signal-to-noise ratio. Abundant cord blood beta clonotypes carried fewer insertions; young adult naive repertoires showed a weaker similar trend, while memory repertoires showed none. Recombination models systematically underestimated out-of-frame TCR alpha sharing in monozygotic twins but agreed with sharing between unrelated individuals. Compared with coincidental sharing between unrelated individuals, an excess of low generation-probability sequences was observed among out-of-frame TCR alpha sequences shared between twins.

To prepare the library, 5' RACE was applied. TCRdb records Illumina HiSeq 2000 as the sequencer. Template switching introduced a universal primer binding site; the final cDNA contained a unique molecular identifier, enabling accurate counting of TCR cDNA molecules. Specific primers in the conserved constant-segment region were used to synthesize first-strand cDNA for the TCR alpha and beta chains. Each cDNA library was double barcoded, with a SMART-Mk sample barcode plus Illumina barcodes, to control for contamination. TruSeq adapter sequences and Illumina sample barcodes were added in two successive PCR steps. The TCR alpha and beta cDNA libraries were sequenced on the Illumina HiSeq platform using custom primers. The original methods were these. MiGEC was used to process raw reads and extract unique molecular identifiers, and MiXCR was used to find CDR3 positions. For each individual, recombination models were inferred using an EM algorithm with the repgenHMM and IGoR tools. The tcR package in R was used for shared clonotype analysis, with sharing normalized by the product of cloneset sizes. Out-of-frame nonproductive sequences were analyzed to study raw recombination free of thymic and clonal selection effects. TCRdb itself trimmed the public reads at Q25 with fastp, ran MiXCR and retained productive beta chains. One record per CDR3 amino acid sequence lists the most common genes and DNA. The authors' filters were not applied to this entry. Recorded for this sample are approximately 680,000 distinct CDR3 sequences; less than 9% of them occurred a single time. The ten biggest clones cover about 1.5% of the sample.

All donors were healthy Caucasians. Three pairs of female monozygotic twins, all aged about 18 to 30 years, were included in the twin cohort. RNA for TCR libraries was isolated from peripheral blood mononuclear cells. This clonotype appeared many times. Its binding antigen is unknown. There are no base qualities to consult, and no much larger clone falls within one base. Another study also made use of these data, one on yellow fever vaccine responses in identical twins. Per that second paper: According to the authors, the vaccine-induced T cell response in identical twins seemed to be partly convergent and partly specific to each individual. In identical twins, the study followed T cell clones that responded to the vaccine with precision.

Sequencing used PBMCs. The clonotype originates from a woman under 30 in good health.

The DNA sequence is TGCAGCATAGAACTTACACAGGGAATCTATGGCTACACCTTC. This gives the protein CSIELTQGIYGYTF. The chain is encoded by TRBV29-1 joined to TRBJ1-2; D gene: possibly TRBD1, on 6 matching bases. V is shortened by 8 bases, J by 4 bases, and the region joining them spans 20 bases. From the cysteine through the phenylalanine, the CDR3 covers 14 amino acids. This entry keeps only the CDR3 DNA: 42 bases, framed from base 1. Reading the germline V gene gives CDR1 SQVTM and CDR2 ANQGSEA.